Below, 28 T cell receptor beta chains from the same sample are listed, as sequenced in a study of early T cells in non-severe SARS-CoV-2 infection (dated by TCRdb to the early 2020s). Libraries were constructed by 5' RACE. Sequencing relied on a NextSeq 500. TCRdb handled the public reads itself, with Q25 trimming in fastp and clone calling in MiXCR, and kept productive beta chains. Each entry merges the rows of one CDR3 protein and shows their most common DNA and genes. A total of tens of thousands of distinct CDR3 sequences appear in this sample, 5.6% of them only once. The ten top clones hold 6.8% of the sample. Sequences were obtained from whole blood. All receptors come from an adult who was a healthcare worker with PCR-confirmed SARS-CoV-2 infection or an uninfected control (not recorded which).

At least ten counts were recorded for this clonotype. This chain uses TRBV12-3 or TRBV12-4 with TRBJ2-7; the D is unclear. V lost 6 bases, J lost 2 bases, and 8 bases lay in between. The CDR3 loop spans 12 amino acids. The CDR3 loop reads CASSVKTYEQYF. CDR3 bases: TGTGCCAGCAGCGTCAAGACCTACGAGCAGTACTTC.

The genes are TRBV7-9 and TRBJ1-4; 7 bases are a match to TRBD1. CDR3 length: 15 amino acids. V dropped 5 bases and J dropped 7; count of bases not matched to a gene: 10. Germline loops: CDR1 SEHNR, CDR2 FQNEAQ (reference sequence). The CDR3 DNA reads TGTGCCAGCAGCGTCCGACAGGGAGAGGGTGAAAAACTGTTTTTT. It translates to CASSVRQGEGEKLFF.

On this clonotype: Compared with germline, one end of the junction differs, possibly owing to a read error. V is TRBV29-1 and J is TRBJ2-5; D is perhaps TRBD1 or TRBD2 (6 bases each). Germline CDR1 is SQVTM and CDR2 is ANQGSEA. This CDR3 has 10 residues. In nucleotides, the CDR3 is TGCAGCGGGGGGGCGGAGACCCTGTACTTC. Its protein is CSGGAETLYF.

This clonotype was detected many times. This chain links TRBV6-1 with TRBJ1-1, with D uncertain. Trimming removed 8 bases from V and 10 bases from J, with 14 bases in between. In germline, CDR1 is MNHNS, CDR2 SASEGT. The CDR3 sequence is 11 residues long. CDR3 nucleotide sequence: TGTGCCAGCCGGATGGGTTGGGGAGCTTTCTTT. This encodes CASRMGWGAFF.

This clonotype was seen ten or more times. V gene TRBV5-4 combines with J gene TRBJ2-3; D is ambiguous. V lost 4 bases and J 0 bases, leaving 12 bases between the germline ends. From germline, CDR1 is SGHNT and CDR2 YYREEE (reference sequence). CDR3 size: 15 residues. The CDR3 loop is CASSRQLSSTDTQYF. CDR3 sequence (DNA): TGTGCCAGCAGCCGCCAACTTAGTAGCACAGATACGCAGTATTTT.

The sample holds many counts of this clonotype. The V and J genes are TRBV12-3 or TRBV12-4 and TRBJ1-6; 8 bases map to TRBD1. CDR3 length: 15 residues. V dropped 5 bases and J dropped 7; count of bases not matched to a gene: 7. The CDR3 coding sequence is TGTGCCAGCAGTGCCTCAGGGGGCAGGAATTCACCCCTCCACTTT. The encoded protein is CASSASGGRNSPLHF.

This clonotype turned up a few times. V usage is TRBV27 and J usage is TRBJ2-7, with D possibly being TRBD2 (5 bases). Trimming removed 0 bases from V and 4 bases from J, with 10 bases in between. This CDR3 has 14 residues. The V gene's germline CDR1 is MNHEY and CDR2 SMNVEV (reference sequence). The CDR3 DNA reads TGTGCCAGCAGTTTATCGAGGGCGGAATACGAGCAGTACTTC. Translated, it gives CASSLSRAEYEQYF.

This clonotype showed up many times. The gene calls are TRBV6-5 and TRBJ2-7; 7 bases align to TRBD2. The germline gives CDR1 MNHEY, CDR2 SVGAGI. The CDR3 extends over 14 amino acids. J gave up 6 bases and V 6 bases, and 11 bases lay outside the gene matches. CDR3 region: CASRRSGTSGEQYF. The CDR3 DNA is TGTGCCAGCAGACGGAGCGGGACCTCTGGCGAGCAGTACTTC.

The J gene is TRBJ2-3, the V gene TRBV12-3 or TRBV12-4; 7 bases match TRBD1. This CDR3 is 15 amino acids long. V lost 4 bases to trimming and J lost 1 base; unmatched junction nucleotides: 5. For the CDR3, the DNA is TGTGCCAGCAGTTCCACAGGGGCCCGCACAGATACGCAGTATTTT. It specifies CASSSTGARTDTQYF.

This clonotype was counted ten times or more. This chain joins TRBV10-1 and TRBJ1-2, with 7 positions matching TRBD1. The CDR3 has 15 amino acids. Trimming took 7 bases from V and 10 from J; bases not matched to a gene: 18. The germline V gene has CDR1 WNHNN and CDR2 SYGVQD (reference sequence). CDR3 residues: CASKPEGGQPKNYTF. The CDR3 DNA is TGCGCCAGCAAGCCGGAAGGGGGACAGCCGAAAAACTACACCTTC.

This clonotype was counted ten times or more. The rearrangement links TRBV29-1 to TRBJ2-3; D is uncertain. Trimming stripped 3 bases from V and 2 bases from J, with 9 bases between. Germline assignment: CDR1 SQVTM and CDR2 ANQGSEA. The CDR3 is made up of 13 amino acids. CDR3 in amino acids: CSVDVRATDTQYF. Here the CDR3 DNA reads TGCAGCGTTGATGTCAGAGCCACAGATACGCAGTATTTT.

This clonotype turned up a few times. This chain joins TRBV3-2 and TRBJ2-1. TRBV3-2 is classified as a pseudogene. This CDR3 has 13 amino acids. In DNA form, the CDR3 reads TGTGCCAGCAGCCAAAAAGTGACCGATGAGCAGTTCTTC. Translating it yields CASSQKVTDEQFF.

The J gene is TRBJ2-5, the V gene TRBV5-1; 7 bases align to TRBD2. Germline loops: CDR1 SGHRS, CDR2 YFSETQ. The CDR3 runs 15 residues. The junction had 11 bases not matched to a gene; V was cut back by 6 bases and J by 3 bases. The CDR3, as DNA: TGCGCCAGCACTCGCCGGGGAGGGCCTGAAGAGACCCAGTACTTC. As protein: CASTRRGGPEETQYF.

The V and J genes are TRBV4-2 and TRBJ1-2; 10 bases are a match to TRBD1. Germline V lookup: CDR1 LGHNA, CDR2 YNFKEQ. Trimming removed 4 bases from V and 6 bases from J; junction bases left unmatched: 8. CDR3 length: 15 amino acids. This chain's CDR3 is CASSPRQGALDGYTF. As DNA, the CDR3 is TGTGCCAGCAGCCCACGACAGGGGGCTTTGGATGGCTACACCTTC.

The chain's CDR3 is CATSGLVGGLFDEQFF. CDR3 DNA sequence: TGTGCCACCAGTGGGTTGGTCGGGGGCCTTTTTGATGAGCAGTTCTTC. The chain uses TRBV24-1 and TRBJ2-1; either TRBD1 or TRBD2 may supply D (6 bases each). The CDR3 totals 16 residues. From germline, CDR1 is KGHDR and CDR2 SFDVKD. The V end was cut by 5 bases, the J end by 8 bases, with 21 bases between.

This clonotype was seen repeatedly, ten times or more. V gene TRBV3-1 combines with J gene TRBJ1-3; D uncertain. V was trimmed by 4 bases and J by 4 bases, leaving 8 bases between them. Germline V gene lookup returns CDR1 LGHDT and CDR2 YNNKEL (reference sequence). The CDR3 has 13 residues. As DNA, the CDR3 is TGTGCCAGCAGCCCAGAGGGAGGAAACACCATATATTTT. Residues: CASSPEGGNTIYF.

This clonotype was counted a few times. The chain combines TRBV12-3 or TRBV12-4 with TRBJ1-1; D is undetermined. V lost 8 bases, J lost 8 bases, and 15 bases lay in between. The CDR3 has 12 amino acids. Written as DNA, the CDR3 is TGTGCCAGCTTCTTGGGTGGCAGGGAAGCTTTCTTT. Translating it yields CASFLGGREAFF.

This clonotype has just a few counts. The V gene is TRBV11-2, the J gene TRBJ2-6; TRBD1 might be the D (5 bases). Germline CDR1 SGHAT, CDR2 FQNNGV. The CDR3 has 15 amino acids. Trimming left V 2 bases short and J 4 bases short, with 9 bases between. CDR3 region: CASSLSGSGANVLTF. CDR3 nucleotides: TGTGCCAGCAGCTTATCAGGGTCCGGGGCCAACGTCCTGACTTTC.

At least ten counts were recorded for this clonotype. The V gene is TRBV6-5, the J gene TRBJ2-1, with D maybe TRBD2 (6 bases). The CDR3 covers 19 residues. The germline V gene encodes CDR1 MNHEY and CDR2 SVGAGI. V lost 0 bases and J lost 8, with 26 bases in between. CDR3 sequence (DNA): TGTGCCAGCAGTTACTCCCGGGGACTTCCGGCGATGCGGTCCCATGAGCAGTTCTTC. Amino acid sequence: CASSYSRGLPAMRSHEQFF.

This clonotype was counted ten times or more. The rearrangement links TRBV7-9 to TRBJ2-5; no clear D. This CDR3 spans 13 amino acids. V lost 1 base and J 4 bases, leaving 7 bases between the germline ends. Germline assignment: CDR1 SEHNR and CDR2 FQNEAQ (reference sequence). The CDR3 DNA sequence: TGTGCCAGCAGCTTAGAGTCGGTAGAGACCCAGTACTTC. Translated, it gives CASSLESVETQYF.

The sample holds many counts of this clonotype. This rearrangement joins TRBV2 to TRBJ1-5; 7 bases match TRBD1. Germline V gives CDR1 SNHLY, CDR2 FYNNEI. The junction had 7 bases not matched to a gene; V was cut back by 4 bases and J by 4 bases. CDR3 length: 15 amino acids. DNA of the CDR3: TGTGCCAGCAGTGGACAGGGAGAGGTTAATCAGCCCCAGCATTTT. Translation gives CASSGQGEVNQPQHF.

At least ten counts were recorded for this clonotype. Here the CDR3 reads CATSGLGQGNQPQHF. CDR3 DNA: TGTGCCACCAGCGGATTGGGACAGGGAAACCAGCCCCAGCATTTT. The gene calls are TRBV24-1 and TRBJ1-5, with 9 bases identical to TRBD1. J was trimmed by 7 bases and V by 7 bases; bases with no gene match: 10. The CDR3 totals 15 residues. The germline V gene encodes CDR1 KGHDR and CDR2 SFDVKD.

This clonotype was observed many times. The chain combines TRBV12-3 or TRBV12-4 with TRBJ1-1, with D unclear. Trimming pared 1 base from V and 6 bases from J, leaving 15 bases between. The CDR3 totals 15 residues. CDR3 loop: CASSLVVPSSAEAFF. DNA for the CDR3: TGTGCCAGCAGTTTAGTGGTACCATCTTCGGCTGAAGCTTTCTTT.

The chain recombines TRBV24-1 with TRBJ2-5, with a tentative D call TRBD1 (6 bases). The germline gives CDR1 KGHDR, CDR2 SFDVKD. The length of the CDR3 is 14 residues. V was pared by 6 bases and J by 0 bases, with 10 bases between. CDR3: CATSPNRDQETQYF. DNA of the CDR3: TGTGCCACCAGTCCTAACAGGGACCAAGAGACCCAGTACTTC.

In this sample, this clonotype turned up many times. J is TRBJ2-1 and V is TRBV5-1; D gene uncertain. CDR1 is SGHRS, CDR2 YFSETQ, per germline. Trimming removed 3 bases at V and 3 bases at J, with 7 bases between. There are 13 residues in the CDR3. This CDR3 is CASSYGDYNEQFF. As DNA, the CDR3 is TGCGCCAGCAGCTATGGGGACTACAATGAGCAGTTCTTC.

This clonotype showed up many times. This sequence joins TRBV12-3 or TRBV12-4 and TRBJ2-1; TRBD2 matches 9 bases. Germline trimming cut 4 bases from V and 6 bases from J; bases unmatched to any gene: 1. CDR3 size: 13 residues. The CDR3 protein is CASSYSGSNEQFF. The CDR3 bases are TGTGCCAGCAGTTATAGCGGGAGCAATGAGCAGTTCTTC.

Many counts were recorded for this clonotype. The chain has TRBV7-9 and TRBJ2-3; D remains unclear. The germline CDR1 and CDR2 sequences are SEHNR and FQNEAQ (reference sequence). This CDR3 is 15 amino acids long. The germline V and J ends were trimmed by 2 bases and 7 bases, with 16 bases remaining between them. This CDR3 is CASSLPRRLGNTQYF. The CDR3 DNA reads as TGTGCCAGCAGCTTACCCCGCAGGCTGGGTAATACGCAGTATTTT.

V usage is TRBV4-1 and J usage is TRBJ1-2; D might be TRBD1 (5 bases). Germline CDR1 is MGHRA and CDR2 is YSYEKL. This CDR3 comprises 15 residues. The ends were cut back, 4 bases at V and 0 bases at J, with 12 bases in the middle. The CDR3 sequence is CASSPDRSTNYGYTF. CDR3 coding DNA: TGCGCCAGCAGCCCTGACAGATCCACTAACTATGGCTACACCTTC.